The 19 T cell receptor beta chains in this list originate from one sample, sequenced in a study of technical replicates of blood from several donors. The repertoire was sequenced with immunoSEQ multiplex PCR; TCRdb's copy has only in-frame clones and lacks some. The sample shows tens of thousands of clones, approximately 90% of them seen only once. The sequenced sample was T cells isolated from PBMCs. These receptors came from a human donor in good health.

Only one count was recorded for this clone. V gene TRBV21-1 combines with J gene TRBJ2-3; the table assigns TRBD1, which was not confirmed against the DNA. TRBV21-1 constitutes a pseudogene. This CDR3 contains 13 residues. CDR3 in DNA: TGTGCCAGCGGCCCAGGCCTCCATGATACGCAGTATTTT. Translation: CASGPGLHDTQYF.

CDR3 in amino acids: CASSPDSDQPQHF. DNA of the CDR3: TGTGCCAGCTCACCCGACAGTGATCAGCCCCAGCATTTT. This chain joins TRBV18 and TRBJ1-5; possibly TRBD1 for D (5 bases). The CDR3 length is 13 residues. Deletions cut 3 bases from V and 5 bases from J, with 8 bases between. Per the germline V gene, CDR1 is KGHSH and CDR2 is LQKENI.

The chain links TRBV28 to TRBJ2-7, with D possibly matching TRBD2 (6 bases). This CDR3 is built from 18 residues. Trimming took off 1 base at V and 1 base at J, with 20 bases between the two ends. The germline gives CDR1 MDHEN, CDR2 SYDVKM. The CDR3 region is CASSLYYLGGASSYEQYF. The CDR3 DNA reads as TGTGCCAGCAGTTTATACTACCTCGGCGGGGCCTCTTCCTACGAGCAGTACTTC.

CDR3 sequence: CASSWTGLTYEQYF. The CDR3 DNA follows: TGTGCCAGCAGTTGGACAGGGCTAACCTACGAGCAGTACTTC. V is TRBV27 and J is TRBJ2-7, with TRBD1 matching over 8 bases. Germline assignment: CDR1 MNHEY and CDR2 SMNVEV (reference sequence). The CDR3 loop spans 14 amino acids. Trimming cost V 4 bases and J 2 bases; bases outside gene matches: 4.

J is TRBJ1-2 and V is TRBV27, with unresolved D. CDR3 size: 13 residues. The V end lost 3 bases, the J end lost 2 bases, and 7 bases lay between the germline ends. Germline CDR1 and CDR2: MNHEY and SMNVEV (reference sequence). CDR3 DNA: TGTGCCAGCAGTTTTTCCAGGAACTATGGCTACACCTTC. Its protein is CASSFSRNYGYTF.

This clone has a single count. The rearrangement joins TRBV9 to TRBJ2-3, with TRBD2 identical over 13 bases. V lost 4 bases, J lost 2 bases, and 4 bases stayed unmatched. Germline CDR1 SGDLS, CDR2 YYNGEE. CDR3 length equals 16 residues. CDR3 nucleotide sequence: TGTGCCAGCAGCACAGGGACTAGCGGGATCACAGATACGCAGTATTTT. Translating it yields CASSTGTSGITDTQYF.

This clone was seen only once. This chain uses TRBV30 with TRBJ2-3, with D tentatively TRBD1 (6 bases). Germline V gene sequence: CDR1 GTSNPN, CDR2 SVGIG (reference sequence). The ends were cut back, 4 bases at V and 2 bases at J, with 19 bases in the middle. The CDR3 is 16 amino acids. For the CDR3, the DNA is TGTGCCTGGAAGGTCCCTACTTGGGGACACACAGATACGCAGTATTTT. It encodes CAWKVPTWGHTDTQYF.

CDR3 sequence: CASSPTGPTGNEQFF. The CDR3 bases are TGTGCCAGCTCACCAACCGGGCCGACGGGGAATGAGCAGTTCTTC. This chain links TRBV18 with TRBJ2-1, with a possible D match to TRBD2 (5 bases). CDR3 size: 15 residues. Trimming took 2 bases from V and 7 from J, leaving 15 bases between them. Germline V lookup: CDR1 KGHSH, CDR2 LQKENI.

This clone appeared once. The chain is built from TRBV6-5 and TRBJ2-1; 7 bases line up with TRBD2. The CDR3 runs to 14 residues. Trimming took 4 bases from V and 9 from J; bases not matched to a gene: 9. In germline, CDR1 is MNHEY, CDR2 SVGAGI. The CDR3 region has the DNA TGTGCCAGCAGTTCTAGCGGCCTTAGGGGTGAGCAGTTCTTC. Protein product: CASSSSGLRGEQFF.

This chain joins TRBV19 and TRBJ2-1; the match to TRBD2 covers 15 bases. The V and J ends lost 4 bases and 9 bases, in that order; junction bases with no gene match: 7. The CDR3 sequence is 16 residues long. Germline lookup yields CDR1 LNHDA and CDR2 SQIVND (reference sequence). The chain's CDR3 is CASSTQGLAGGAEQFF. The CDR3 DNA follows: TGTGCCAGTAGTACCCAGGGACTAGCGGGAGGCGCTGAGCAGTTCTTC.

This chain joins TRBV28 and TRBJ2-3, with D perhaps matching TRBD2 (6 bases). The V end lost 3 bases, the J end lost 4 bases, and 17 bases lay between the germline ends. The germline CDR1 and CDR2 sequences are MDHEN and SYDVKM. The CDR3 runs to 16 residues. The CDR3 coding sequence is TGTGCCAGCAGTTTCACCAGGTGGAGGGGATCAGATACGCAGTATTTT. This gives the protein CASSFTRWRGSDTQYF. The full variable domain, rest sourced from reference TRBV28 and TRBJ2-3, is DVKVTQSSRYLVKRTGEKVFLECVQDMDHENMFWYRQDPGLGLRLIYFSYDVKMKEKGDIPEGYSVSREKKERFSLILESASTNQTSMYLCASSFTRWRGSDTQYFGPGTRLTVL.

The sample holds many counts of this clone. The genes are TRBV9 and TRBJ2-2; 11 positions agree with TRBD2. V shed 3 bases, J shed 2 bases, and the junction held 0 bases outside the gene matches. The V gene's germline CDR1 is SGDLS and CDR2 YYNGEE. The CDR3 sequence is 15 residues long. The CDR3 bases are TGTGCCAGCAGCGGACTAGCGGGAAACACCGGGGAGCTGTTTTTT. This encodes CASSGLAGNTGELFF.

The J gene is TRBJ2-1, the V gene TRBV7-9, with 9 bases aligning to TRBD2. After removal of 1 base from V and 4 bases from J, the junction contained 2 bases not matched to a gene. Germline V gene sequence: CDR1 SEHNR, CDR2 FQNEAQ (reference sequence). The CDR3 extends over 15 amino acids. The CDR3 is CASSLVAGVYNEQFF. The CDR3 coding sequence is TGTGCCAGCAGCTTAGTAGCGGGAGTTTACAATGAGCAGTTCTTC.

The CDR3: CASSPPMRTGSGYTF. DNA for the CDR3: TGTGCCAGCTCACCACCGATGCGGACAGGGAGCGGCTACACCTTC. The chain joins TRBV18 to TRBJ1-2, with 8 positions matching TRBD1. Germline lookup yields CDR1 KGHSH and CDR2 LQKENI. CDR3 length equals 15 residues. V was pared by 0 bases and J by 8 bases, with 8 bases of the junction left unmatched.

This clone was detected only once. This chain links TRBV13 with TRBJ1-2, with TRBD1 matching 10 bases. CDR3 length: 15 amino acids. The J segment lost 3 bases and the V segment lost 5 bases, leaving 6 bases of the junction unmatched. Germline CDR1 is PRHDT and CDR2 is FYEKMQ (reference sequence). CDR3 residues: CASSRGTGEDYGYTF. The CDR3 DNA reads TGTGCCAGCAGCCGCGGGACAGGGGAGGACTATGGCTACACCTTC.

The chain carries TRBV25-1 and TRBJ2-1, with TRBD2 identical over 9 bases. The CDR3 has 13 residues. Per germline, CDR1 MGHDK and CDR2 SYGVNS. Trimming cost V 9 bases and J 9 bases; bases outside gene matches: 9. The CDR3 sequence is CASGLAGAREQFF. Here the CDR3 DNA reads TGTGCCAGTGGGTTAGCGGGAGCGCGTGAGCAGTTCTTC.

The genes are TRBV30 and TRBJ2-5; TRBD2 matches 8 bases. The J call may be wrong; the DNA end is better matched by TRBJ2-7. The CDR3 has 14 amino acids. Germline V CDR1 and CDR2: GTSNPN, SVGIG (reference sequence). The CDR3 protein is CAWSVQREIYEQYF. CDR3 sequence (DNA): TGTGCCTGGAGTGTCCAGCGGGAGATCTACGAGCAGTACTTC.

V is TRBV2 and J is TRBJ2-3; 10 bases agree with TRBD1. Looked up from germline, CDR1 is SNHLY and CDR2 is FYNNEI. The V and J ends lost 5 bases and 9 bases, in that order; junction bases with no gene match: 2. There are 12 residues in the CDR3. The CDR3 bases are TGTGCCAGCAGTCCGGGACAGGGGACGCAGTATTTT. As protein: CASSPGQGTQYF.

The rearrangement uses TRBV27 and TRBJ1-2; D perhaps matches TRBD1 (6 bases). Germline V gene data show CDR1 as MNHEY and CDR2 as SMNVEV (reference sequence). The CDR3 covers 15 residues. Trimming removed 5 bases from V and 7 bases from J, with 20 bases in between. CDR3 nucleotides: TGTGCCAGCAGTGCCCTGACAGGTTTTAAGGGTGGCTACACCTTC. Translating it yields CASSALTGFKGGYTF.